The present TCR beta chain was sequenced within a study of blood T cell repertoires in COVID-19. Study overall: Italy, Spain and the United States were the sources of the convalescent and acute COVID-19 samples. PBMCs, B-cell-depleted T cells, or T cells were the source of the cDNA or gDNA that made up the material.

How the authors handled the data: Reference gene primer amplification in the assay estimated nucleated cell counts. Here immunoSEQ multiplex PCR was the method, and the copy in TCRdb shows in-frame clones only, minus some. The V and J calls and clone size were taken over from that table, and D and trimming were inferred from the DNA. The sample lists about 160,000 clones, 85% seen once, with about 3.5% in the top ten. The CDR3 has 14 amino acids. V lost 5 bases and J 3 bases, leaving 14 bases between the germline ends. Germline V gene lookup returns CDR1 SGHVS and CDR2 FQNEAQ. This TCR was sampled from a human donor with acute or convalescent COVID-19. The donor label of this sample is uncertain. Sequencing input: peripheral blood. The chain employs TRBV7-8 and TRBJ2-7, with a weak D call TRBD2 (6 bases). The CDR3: CASSIRDSGYEQYF. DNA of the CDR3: TGTGCCAGCAGCATCCGGGATAGCGGCTACGAGCAGTACTTC.